Below, 10 T cell receptor beta chains from the same sample are listed, as sequenced in a study of tumor-infiltrating lymphocytes in primary liver carcinoma. Starting from roughly 540 ng of total RNA, TCR beta cDNA was produced with a primer in the constant region. A slightly modified ARM-PCR protocol with three nested multiplex PCR rounds produced these TCR beta libraries. A C-beta reverse primer was combined with TRBV1-TRBV30 forward primers in the first two PCR rounds, and each round had around 11 cycles. TCRdb reanalysed the multiplex PCR reads using MiXCR and keeps one entry per CDR3 protein. The sample includes 330,000 or so distinct CDR3 sequences, less than 75% seen only once; the top ten take under 8.5%. The study extracted blood RNA from unsorted whole blood and also extracted germline DNA. Sequenced: peripheral blood. Receptors originate from a man aged 35 to 55 with primary liver carcinoma and hepatitis B virus infection.

This clonotype occurred many times. This chain links TRBV5-6 with TRBJ2-6; D is ambiguous. The CDR3 is made up of 14 amino acids. CDR1 is SGHDT, CDR2 YYEEEE, per germline. V was trimmed by 1 base and J by 2 bases, leaving 4 bases between them. For the CDR3, the DNA is TGTGCCAGCAGCTTGAATCCTGGGGCCAACGTCCTGACTTTC. Its translation is CASSLNPGANVLTF.

V usage is TRBV6-1 and J usage is TRBJ1-1; TRBD1 aligns across 9 bases. J was trimmed by 4 bases and V by 6 bases; bases with no gene match: 12. CDR3 length: 16 residues. CDR1 and CDR2 (germline): MNHNS, SASEGT. CDR3 in DNA: TGTGCCAGCAGATCTCGAGTACAGGGGGCGGGCACTGAAGCTTTCTTT. Translation gives CASRSRVQGAGTEAFF.

Concerning this clonotype itself: A much bigger clone sits one base away, suggesting this may be a read error. V usage is TRBV12-3 or TRBV12-4 and J usage is TRBJ1-3, with D perhaps matching TRBD1 (6 bases). This CDR3 region has 17 residues. Written as DNA, the CDR3 is TGTGCCAGCAGGCGGCTGGTCGGGGGGGCCTCTGGACACACCATATATTTT. Translating it yields CASRRLVGGASGHTIYF.

Worth noting for this clonotype: A much larger clone differs by one base, so this may be a read error. This chain joins TRBV5-5 and TRBJ2-2; either TRBD1 or TRBD2 may supply D (5 bases each). From germline, CDR1 is SGHKS and CDR2 YYEKEE (reference sequence). This CDR3 region has 13 residues. CDR3 DNA: TGTGCCAGCAGCTTGGGGGATACCGGGGACCTGTTTTTT. Translated, it gives CASSLGDTGDLFF.

Points on this clonotype: A much larger clone differs by one base, so this may be a read error. J is TRBJ2-1 and V is TRBV12-3 or TRBV12-4, with unresolved D. V was shortened by 5 bases and J by 8 bases, with 19 bases between the two germline ends. CDR3 length: 15 residues. The CDR3 sequence: CASSLGMMERDEQFF. As DNA, the CDR3 is TGTGCCAGCAGTCTTGGGATGATGGAACGCGATGAGCAGTTCTTC.

Turning to this clonotype: One end of the junction fails to match germline, which may point to a read error. The CDR3 sequence: CDSISRGSFSLYEQCF. CDR3 nucleotide sequence: TGTGACAGCATCTCAAGAGGCTCTTTCAGCCTCTACGAGCAGTGCTTC. This chain uses TRBV11-1 with TRBJ2-7; D not certain. This CDR3 spans 16 amino acids. Germline V gene sequence: CDR1 SGHAT, CDR2 FQDESV (reference sequence).

The sample holds many counts of this clonotype. The CDR3: CASSQDGRVDQPQHF. The CDR3 DNA sequence: TGTGCCAGCAGCCAAGACGGTCGGGTAGATCAGCCCCAGCATTTT. This rearrangement joins TRBV4-2 to TRBJ1-5, with D hard to call. This CDR3 spans 15 amino acids. V lost 0 bases, J lost 5 bases, and 11 bases lay in between. CDR1 LGHNA and CDR2 YNFKEQ come from the germline V gene.

Details on this clonotype: This likely comes from a read error, as the CDR3 has no conserved phenylalanine or tryptophan at its end. This chain connects TRBV6-1 to TRBJ2-1; 7 positions match TRBD1. Germline trimming cut 1 base from V and 10 bases from J; bases unmatched to any gene: 13. Germline V gene data show CDR1 as MNHNS and CDR2 as SASEGT. The CDR3 is 16 residues long. The CDR3 sequence is CASSEVTGGRGREQFL. DNA of the CDR3: TGTGCCAGCAGTGAAGTGACTGGCGGTAGGGGGCGGGAGCAGTTCCTC.

This clonotype was observed a few times. The chain uses TRBV4-1 and TRBJ2-4; D might be TRBD1 or TRBD2, each matching 6 bases. The CDR3 runs to 15 residues. Germline values: CDR1 MGHRA, CDR2 YSYEKL. V lost 0 bases, J lost 7 bases, and 13 bases lay in between. CDR3 nucleotides: TGCGCCAGCAGCCAAGATGAGGAAGGGGGGAACATTCAGTACTTC. Encoded protein: CASSQDEEGGNIQYF.

This clonotype has only a few counts. J is TRBJ2-5 and V is TRBV6-2 or TRBV6-3, with D possibly TRBD1 on 5 matching bases. Per the germline V gene, CDR1 is MNHEY and CDR2 is SVGEGT. Trimming shortened V by 8 bases and J by 1 base, and 8 bases separated the two germline ends. This CDR3 region has 12 residues. The CDR3 DNA reads as TGTGCCAGCGGAGACAGCCAAGAGACCCAGTACTTC. Its translation is CASGDSQETQYF.